This TCR beta chain was sequenced in a study of T cells in Graves' hyperthyroidism and ophthalmopathy. For the study at large: Sampling of peripheral blood happened at initial diagnosis, prior to any treatment.

Concerning this clonotype: The antigen is unknown.

The CDR3 sequence is 15 residues long. V lost 2 bases and J lost 5, with 10 bases in between. Germline V lookup: CDR1 MDHEN, CDR2 SYDVKM. Study-wide results and limits: Most clonotypes expanded in thyroid above 0.001 were likewise present in blood.

Uncontrolled infection, other autoimmune disease, pregnancy or lactation disqualified patients from enrolment. PBMCs came from 10 ml fresh peripheral blood. TCR beta CDR3 regions were amplified from RNA. First-round RT-PCR targeting the TCR CDR3 was performed with the HTBI primer set. MiXCR was run by TCRdb on the multiplex PCR reads, yielding one entry per CDR3 protein. In the table there are roughly 360,000 distinct CDR3 sequences, about 13% of which are singletons. The chain links TRBV28 to TRBJ1-6, with D uncertain. The source is a man under 40 with Graves' hyperthyroidism that later progressed to Graves' ophthalmopathy. Source material: blood. CDR3 bases: TGTGCCAGCAGTTTACAAGGTAGCAATAATTCACCCCTCCACTTT. Its protein is CASSLQGSNNSPLHF.